A single sample is the source of the 26 T cell receptor beta chains below, sequenced in a study of T cells in Graves' hyperthyroidism and ophthalmopathy. Amplification targeted TCR beta CDR3 regions from RNA transcripts. Using the HTBI primer set, a first-round RT-PCR was run on the TCR CDR3. One entry per CDR3 protein results from TCRdb running MiXCR on the multiplex PCR reads. The table has more than 250,000 distinct CDR3 sequences, about 15% seen once. The specimen sequenced was blood. The receptor set was obtained from a woman aged 50 to 65 with Graves' hyperthyroidism that later progressed to Graves' ophthalmopathy.

This clonotype was seen a few times. The rearrangement links TRBV5-6 to TRBJ1-6, with D possibly being TRBD1 (5 bases). Trimming left V 1 base short and J 4 bases short, with 12 bases between. CDR1 and CDR2 from the germline V gene are SGHDT and YYEEEE. The CDR3 is 16 residues long. CDR3 in DNA: TGTGCCAGCAGCTTGTGGGGGGGGGGGTATAATTCACCCCTCCACTTT. Translating gives CASSLWGGGYNSPLHF.

In this sample, this clonotype turned up a few times. The rearrangement joins TRBV6-1 to TRBJ1-4; D is perhaps TRBD1 (5 bases). The CDR3 has 17 residues. Trimming cost V 5 bases and J 5 bases, with 21 bases left between them. Germline V gene data show CDR1 as MNHNS and CDR2 as SASEGT. This CDR3 reads CASSTQGGSDANEKLFF. The CDR3 DNA follows: TGTGCCAGCAGTACCCAGGGCGGCAGTGACGCGAATGAAAAACTGTTTTTT.

Comments on this clonotype: A much larger clone differs from this one at a single base, so this may be a read error. The chain's CDR3 is CAISYGGGQPQHF. The CDR3, as DNA: TGTGCCATCAGTTATGGGGGCGGTCAGCCCCAGCATTTT. The chain uses TRBV10-3 and TRBJ1-5, with D perhaps matching TRBD1 (6 bases). The CDR3 totals 13 residues. V was clipped by 5 bases and J by 6 bases, with 11 bases between them. Germline lookup yields CDR1 ENHRY and CDR2 SYGVKD.

There are many counts of this clonotype. The V call is TRBV6-2 or TRBV6-3, the J call TRBJ2-1; TRBD2 matches 9 bases. Looked up from germline, CDR1 is MNHEY and CDR2 is SVGEGT. The CDR3 length is 14 residues. V trimming: 7 bases; J trimming: 3 bases; junction bases outside the gene matches: 4. This CDR3 is CASIHSGGYNEQFF. For the CDR3, the DNA is TGTGCCAGCATCCATAGCGGGGGCTACAATGAGCAGTTCTTC.

The V and J genes are TRBV29-1 and TRBJ1-2; D unclear. Trimming stripped 6 bases from V and 2 bases from J, with 7 bases between. Germline values: CDR1 SQVTM, CDR2 ANQGSEA. The CDR3 is made up of 11 amino acids. CDR3 DNA: TGCAGCGTAGCAGGCAACTATGGCTACACCTTC. It codes for CSVAGNYGYTF.

This clonotype was recorded a few times. This chain connects TRBV5-1 to TRBJ2-7, with a tentative D call TRBD2 (5 bases). V lost 0 bases, J lost 3 bases, and 13 bases lay in between. CDR1 and CDR2 from the germline V gene are SGHRS and YFSETQ. The CDR3 runs 15 residues. In DNA, the CDR3 is TGCGCCAGCAGCTTGGGAACGGGAAGCTACTACGAGCAGTACTTC. This encodes CASSLGTGSYYEQYF.

This clonotype appeared a few times. The chain combines TRBV20-1 with TRBJ1-4; the D is unclear. Germline V gene sequence: CDR1 DFQATT, CDR2 SNEGSKA (reference sequence). Trimming removed 0 bases from V and 0 bases from J, with 11 bases in between. The CDR3 is 16 residues long. The CDR3 sequence is CSARDRLKTTNEKLFF. For the CDR3, the DNA is TGCAGTGCTAGAGACAGACTTAAGACAACTAATGAAAAACTGTTTTTT.

This clonotype was observed at least ten times. The chain links TRBV11-3 to TRBJ2-5; no definite D call. The CDR3 extends over 12 amino acids. The V end lost 0 bases, the J end lost 6 bases, and 5 bases lay between the germline ends. The germline V gene encodes CDR1 SGHNT and CDR2 YENEEA. The CDR3 protein is CASSLDWKTQYF. The CDR3 coding sequence is TGTGCCAGCAGCTTAGATTGGAAGACCCAGTACTTC.

This clonotype was found a few times. This chain uses TRBV12-5 with TRBJ2-1, with no clear D. This CDR3 comprises 11 residues. From germline, CDR1 is LGHNT and CDR2 FRNRAP. The V gene lost 5 bases and the J gene lost 7 bases, with 6 bases spanning the gap. CDR3 sequence reads: CASGRWNEQFF. As DNA, the CDR3 is TGTGCTAGTGGTCGGTGGAATGAGCAGTTCTTC.

This clonotype was recorded many times. This chain joins TRBV20-1 and TRBJ2-2; D possibly corresponds to TRBD2 (5 bases). Germline loops: CDR1 DFQATT, CDR2 SNEGSKA (reference sequence). V was shortened by 0 bases and J by 2 bases, with 13 bases between the two germline ends. The CDR3 extends over 16 amino acids. The CDR3 DNA is TGCAGTGCTAGAGAATTAGCGTGGCAAAACACCGGGGAGCTGTTTTTT. This codes for CSARELAWQNTGELFF.

This clonotype occurred many times. The chain employs TRBV2 and TRBJ1-1, with unresolved D. Germline V gives CDR1 SNHLY, CDR2 FYNNEI. V was shortened by 11 bases and J by 6 bases, with 19 bases between the two germline ends. The CDR3 sequence is 13 residues long. The CDR3 nucleotides are TGTGCCCAAACCACAAACGGCCGCCCTGAAGCTTTCTTT. Its translation: CAQTTNGRPEAFF.

This clonotype has a count of ten or more. This chain joins TRBV7-3 and TRBJ2-7, with TRBD2 matching 8 bases. The CDR3 is made up of 15 amino acids. Trimming removed 0 bases from V and 4 bases from J; junction bases left unmatched: 5. The germline gives CDR1 SGHTA, CDR2 FQGTGA. This CDR3 reads CASSLTSGGGYEQYF. The CDR3 nucleotides are TGTGCCAGCAGCTTAACGTCGGGAGGGGGATACGAGCAGTACTTC.

This clonotype was seen only a few times. This sequence joins TRBV9 and TRBJ2-5, with D uncertain. V was trimmed by 0 bases and J by 5 bases, leaving 8 bases between them. CDR1 SGDLS and CDR2 YYNGEE come from the germline V gene. The CDR3 sequence is 13 residues long. In nucleotides, the CDR3 is TGTGCCAGCAGCGTAGGCCTTGGGGAGACCCAGTACTTC. Protein: CASSVGLGETQYF. Supplemented by reference TRBV9 and TRBJ2-5, the full variable domain reads DSGVTQTPKHLITATGQRVTLRCSPRSGDLSVYWYQQSLDQGLQFLIQYYNGEERAKGNILERFSAQQFPDLHSELNLSSLELGDSALYFCASSVGLGETQYFGPGTRLLVL.

V and J are TRBV27 and TRBJ2-7; TRBD1 is a possible D gene (6 bases). The germline CDR1 and CDR2 sequences are MNHEY and SMNVEV (reference sequence). This CDR3 is 15 amino acids long. The V end was cut by 6 bases, the J end by 0 bases, with 15 bases between. The CDR3 region is CASRRGQYDSYEQYF. The CDR3 DNA follows: TGTGCCAGCAGGCGTGGACAGTATGACTCCTACGAGCAGTACTTC.

This clonotype has ten or more counts. The CDR3 DNA reads TGTGCCAGCAGTGAGGGCCGCACAGATACGCAGTATTTT. Translated, it gives CASSEGRTDTQYF. The chain links TRBV28 to TRBJ2-3; D perhaps matches TRBD2 (5 bases). With 5 bases removed from V and 1 base from J, the gap between germline ends came to 7 bases. Germline V gene sequence: CDR1 MDHEN, CDR2 SYDVKM. This CDR3 spans 13 amino acids.

This clonotype has more than one count but fewer than ten. CDR3 nucleotide sequence: TGTGCCACCGTGGACAGCTACACCGGGGAGCTGTTTTTT. Translating gives CATVDSYTGELFF. The chain is built from TRBV10-3 and TRBJ2-2; a weak D match, TRBD1 (6 bases). V was clipped by 10 bases and J by 3 bases, with 12 bases between them. Germline V gene sequence: CDR1 ENHRY, CDR2 SYGVKD. The CDR3 has 13 amino acids.

This clonotype was seen many times. V and J are TRBV27 and TRBJ2-3; 11 bases align to TRBD2. CDR3 length: 17 amino acids. V lost 2 bases, J lost 4 bases, and 8 bases stayed unmatched. CDR1 is MNHEY and CDR2 is SMNVEV in the germline V gene (reference sequence). Here the CDR3 DNA reads TGTGCCAGCAGTTTAAGGCAATCTAGCGGGAGGCCAGATACGCAGTATTTT. As protein: CASSLRQSSGRPDTQYF.

This clonotype was picked up many times. This chain links TRBV28 with TRBJ2-4; tentatively, D is TRBD1 or TRBD2 (5 bases each). CDR1 and CDR2 (germline): MDHEN, SYDVKM. The CDR3 covers 15 residues. V shed 6 bases and J shed 0 bases, with 12 bases lying between them. DNA for the CDR3: TGTGCCAGCAGGACCTTGGGGGTAGCCAAAAACATTCAGTACTTC. This encodes CASRTLGVAKNIQYF.

This clonotype showed up many times. The chain combines TRBV6-5 with TRBJ1-4; 12 positions agree with TRBD1. Germline values: CDR1 MNHEY, CDR2 SVGAGI. The V gene end was trimmed by 0 bases and the J gene end by 5 bases; junction bases not matched to a gene: 7. The CDR3 consists of 18 residues. The CDR3 region has the DNA TGTGCCAGCAGTTACTCGGGGGCCGGGACAGGGGGCAATGAAAAACTGTTTTTT. This translates into CASSYSGAGTGGNEKLFF.

At least ten counts were recorded for this clonotype. The chain has TRBV7-6 and TRBJ1-3; D remains unclear. Germline CDR1 is SGHVS and CDR2 is FNYEAQ. The CDR3 length is 14 residues. V lost 2 bases and J 6 bases, leaving 11 bases between the germline ends. The CDR3: CASSLYGRQNTIYF. The CDR3, as DNA: TGTGCCAGCAGCTTATATGGGCGGCAAAACACCATATATTTT.

V gene TRBV19 combines with J gene TRBJ1-1; D gene ambiguous. The CDR3 contains 11 residues. V was clipped by 2 bases and J by 8 bases, with 6 bases between them. Germline-derived CDR1 and CDR2 are LNHDA and SQIVND (reference sequence). The CDR3 nucleotides read TGTGCCAGTAGTATACTTACGGAAGCTTTCTTT. Translation: CASSILTEAFF.

This clonotype was detected ten times or more. Here the CDR3 DNA reads TGTGCCAGCAGCTCCCAGGGTGGCGACGAGCAGTACTTC. Residues: CASSSQGGDEQYF. J is TRBJ2-7 and V is TRBV13; possible D gene TRBD1, 5 bases. CDR1 and CDR2 from the germline V gene are PRHDT and FYEKMQ (reference sequence). V was shortened by 4 bases and J by 5 bases, with 12 bases between the two germline ends. The CDR3 sequence is 13 residues long.

This clonotype was seen many times. The chain uses TRBV30 and TRBJ1-1, with D uncertain. The length of the CDR3 is 15 residues. CDR1 is GTSNPN, CDR2 SVGIG, per germline (reference sequence). The germline V and J ends were trimmed by 0 bases and 3 bases, with 14 bases remaining between them. For the CDR3, the DNA is TGTGCCTGGAGTGTATCTTACGGAGGTTACACTGAAGCTTTCTTT. It translates to CAWSVSYGGYTEAFF.

This chain connects TRBV28 to TRBJ1-1; D gene uncertain. Germline V gives CDR1 MDHEN, CDR2 SYDVKM. CDR3 size: 15 residues. With 5 bases removed from V and 0 bases from J, the gap between germline ends came to 13 bases. The CDR3 is CASSPPRHMNTEAFF. The DNA of the CDR3 is TGTGCCAGCAGTCCCCCCAGACACATGAACACTGAAGCTTTCTTT.

This clonotype was counted at least ten times. The chain links TRBV2 to TRBJ1-2; possible D gene TRBD1, 5 bases. The germline V and J ends were trimmed by 6 bases and 2 bases, with 19 bases remaining between them. The CDR3 is made up of 16 amino acids. Looked up from germline, CDR1 is SNHLY and CDR2 is FYNNEI. The CDR3 is CASRGESGDGNYGYTF. The CDR3 DNA follows: TGTGCCAGCAGGGGCGAAAGCGGGGACGGAAACTATGGCTACACCTTC.

This chain links TRBV4-2 with TRBJ1-5, with TRBD1 as a possible D gene (6 bases). This CDR3 is built from 13 residues. CDR1 LGHNA and CDR2 YNFKEQ come from the germline V gene. V was cut by 0 bases and J by 7 bases, with 7 bases left in between. CDR3 loop: CASSQERGQPQHF. The CDR3 DNA sequence: TGTGCCAGCAGCCAAGAGAGGGGGCAGCCCCAGCATTTT.